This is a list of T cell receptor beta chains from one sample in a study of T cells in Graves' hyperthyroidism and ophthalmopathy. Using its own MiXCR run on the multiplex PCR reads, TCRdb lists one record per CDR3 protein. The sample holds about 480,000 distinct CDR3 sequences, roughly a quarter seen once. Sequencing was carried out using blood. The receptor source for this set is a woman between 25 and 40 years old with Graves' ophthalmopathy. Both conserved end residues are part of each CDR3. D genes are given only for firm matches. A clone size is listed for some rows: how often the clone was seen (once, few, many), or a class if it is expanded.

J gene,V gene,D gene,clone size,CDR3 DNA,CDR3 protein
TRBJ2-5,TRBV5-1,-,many,TGTGCCAGCAGCCCAGGGCAGGGCCAAGAGACCCAGTACTTC,CASSPGQGQETQYF
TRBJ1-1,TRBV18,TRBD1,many,TGTGCCAGCTCACCTAACAGGGGACAGGGGCTATCAAGCACTGAAGCTTTCTTT,CASSPNRGQGLSSTEAFF
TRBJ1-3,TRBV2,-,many,TGTGCCAGCAGTGTCCAGGGCAACACCATATATTTT,CASSVQGNTIYF
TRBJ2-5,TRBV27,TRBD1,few,TGTGCCAGCAGTGCCCCAGGGGGACAGACCCAGTACTTC,CASSAPGGQTQYF
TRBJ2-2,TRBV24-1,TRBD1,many,TGTGCCACCAGTGGGACCCGGGACAGGGGGCGAGCCACCGGGGAGCTGTTTTTT,CATSGTRDRGRATGELFF
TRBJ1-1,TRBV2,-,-,TGTGCCAGCAGTGACTTTTCGGCGGCTGAAGCTTTCTTT,CASSDFSAAEAFF
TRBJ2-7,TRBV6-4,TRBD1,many,TGTGCCAGCCAAAATCCGAGGACAGGGAGATACGAGCAGTACTTC,CASQNPRTGRYEQYF
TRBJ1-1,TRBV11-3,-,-,TGTGCCAGCAGCGCTTACCGGGGACCGCAAGCTTTCTTT,CASSAYRGPQAFF
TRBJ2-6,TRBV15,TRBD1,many,TGTGCCACCAGCGCCCGACAGGGGGCTTGGGCCAACGTCCTGACTTTC,CATSARQGAWANVLTF
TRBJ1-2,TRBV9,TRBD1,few,TGTGCCAGCAGCAAACAGGGGAAGGGCCTGAATGGCTACACCTTC,CASSKQGKGLNGYTF
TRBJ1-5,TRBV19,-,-,TGTGCCAGTATGCAGGGTTCTAGCCACCATCAGCCCCAGCATTTT,CASMQGSSHHQPQHF
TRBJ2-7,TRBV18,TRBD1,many,TGTGCCAGCTCCACAGGGGATGCCCACTACGAGCAGTACTTC,CASSTGDAHYEQYF
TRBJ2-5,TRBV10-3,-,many,TGTGCCATCAGTGAAAGGGTCGTGGCGGGTTCTCAAGAGACCCAGTACTTC,CAISERVVAGSQETQYF
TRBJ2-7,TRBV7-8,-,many,TGTGCCAGCAGCCCACAGCTTGTCGAGCAGTACTTC,CASSPQLVEQYF
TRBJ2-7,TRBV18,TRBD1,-,TGTGCCAGCTCACCACAAGGACAGGGGACCCACGAGCAGTACTTC,CASSPQGQGTHEQYF
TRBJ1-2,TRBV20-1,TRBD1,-,TGCAGTGGACAGGGGGCGCCGGCTGGCTACAGCTTC,CSGQGAPAGYSF
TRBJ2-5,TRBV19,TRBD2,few,TGTGCCAGTAGTATGTTAGCGGGGGGTTCTGAGACCCAGTACTTC,CASSMLAGGSETQYF
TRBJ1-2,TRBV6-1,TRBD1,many,TGTGCCAGCAGTGAACTGGACAGGGGGCTTGGCTACACCTTC,CASSELDRGLGYTF
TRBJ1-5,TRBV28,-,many,TGTGCCAGCAATACTCAGGGAAAGGGGTTTCAGCCCCAGCATTTT,CASNTQGKGFQPQHF
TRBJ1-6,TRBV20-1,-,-,TGCAGTGCTAGAGATGTGCAGGGAGGTTTGGATTCACCCCTCCACTTT,CSARDVQGGLDSPLHF
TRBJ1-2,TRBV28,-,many,TGTGCCAGCAGTCTGGTGCAGGGGCCAGCGAACTATGGCTACACCTTC,CASSLVQGPANYGYTF
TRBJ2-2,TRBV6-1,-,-,TGTGCCAGTCAAGATTCAGCACCCGGGGAGCTGTTTTTT,CASQDSAPGELFF
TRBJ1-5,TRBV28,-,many,TGTGCCAGCAGCCTTGGGGGCAGGGAGCAGCCCCAGCATTTT,CASSLGGREQPQHF
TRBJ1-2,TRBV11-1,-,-,TGTGCCAGCAGCTTAGCGGTTACAGGGACCTCTGGCTACACCTTC,CASSLAVTGTSGYTF
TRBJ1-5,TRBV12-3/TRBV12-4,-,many,TGTGCCAGCAGTTTAATGGGGACTGGGAATCAGCCCCAGCATTTT,CASSLMGTGNQPQHF
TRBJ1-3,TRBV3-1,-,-,TGTGCCAGCAGCCAGGGACAAAGCTCTGGAAACACCATATATTTT,CASSQGQSSGNTIYF
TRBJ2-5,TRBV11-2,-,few,TGTGCCAGCAGCTTAGGAACATACTACCAAGAGACCCAGTACTTC,CASSLGTYYQETQYF
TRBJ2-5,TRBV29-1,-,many,TGCAGCGTTCGGACAGCCGATAGCCAAGAGACCCAGTACTTC,CSVRTADSQETQYF
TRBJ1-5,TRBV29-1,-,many,TGCAGCGTGACCCTCTCCAGGGATCAGCCCCAGCATTTT,CSVTLSRDQPQHF
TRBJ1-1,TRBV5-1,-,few,TGCGCCAGCAGCCCTGTGGTTTACAGCGACACTGAAGCTTTCTTT,CASSPVVYSDTEAFF
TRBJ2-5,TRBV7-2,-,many,TGTGCCAGCAGCTACCTGGACGGGCGGGAGACCCAGTACTTC,CASSYLDGRETQYF
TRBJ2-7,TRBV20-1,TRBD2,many,TGCAGTGCTAGACGGGGGGGCGAAACAACATACGAGCAGTACTTC,CSARRGGETTYEQYF
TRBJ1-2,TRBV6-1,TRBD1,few,TGTGCCAGCAGTGAAGCGCTAGGGGACAGGGGGCTATGGGATGGCTACACCTTC,CASSEALGDRGLWDGYTF
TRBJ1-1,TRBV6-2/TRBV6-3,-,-,TGTGCCAGCACCAGGGTCCTAAACACTGAAGCTTTCTTT,CASTRVLNTEAFF
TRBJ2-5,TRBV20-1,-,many,TGCAGTGCTAGAGGAAATGCGGTCCAGACCCAGTACTTC,CSARGNAVQTQYF
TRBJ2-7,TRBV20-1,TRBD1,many,TGCAGTGCTAGAGAGGGAACCGGGACAGGGTTTCTCCACGAGCAGTACTTC,CSAREGTGTGFLHEQYF
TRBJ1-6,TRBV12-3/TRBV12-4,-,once,TGTGCCAGCAGTGTAAACACCCCGGTCCCCCTCCACTTT,CASSVNTPVPLHF
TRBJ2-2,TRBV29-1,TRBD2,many,TGCAGCGTTACTAGCGGGGGTGCGAACACCGGGGAGCTGTTTTTT,CSVTSGGANTGELFF
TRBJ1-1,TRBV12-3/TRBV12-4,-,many,TGTGCCAGCAGTTTGCTGACAGTCACTGAAGCTTTCTTT,CASSLLTVTEAFF
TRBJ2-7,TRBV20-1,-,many,TGCAGTGCTCTCACAGGGACTACCTACGAGCAGTACTTC,CSALTGTTYEQYF
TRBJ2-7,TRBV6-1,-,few,TGTGCCAGCAGAGGGACGGGACCCTACGAGCAGTACTTC,CASRGTGPYEQYF
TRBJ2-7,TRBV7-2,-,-,TGTGCCAGCAGCTTAGTCTTTAGCGGCTCCTACGAGCAGTACTTC,CASSLVFSGSYEQYF
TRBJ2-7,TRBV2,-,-,TGTGCCAGCAGTGCCTCGAGAGAGCAGTACTTC,CASSASREQYF
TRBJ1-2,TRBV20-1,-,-,TGCAGTGCGCACCGGGACACCACTAACTATGGCTACACCTTC,CSAHRDTTNYGYTF
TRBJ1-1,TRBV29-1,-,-,TGCAGCGTAAGAAGCGGGGGGCCGGGCACTGAAGCTTTCTTT,CSVRSGGPGTEAFF
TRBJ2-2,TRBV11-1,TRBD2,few,TGTGCCAGCAGCCCGCCGACTAGCGGGGGGTTGGACACCGGGGAGCTGTTTTTT,CASSPPTSGGLDTGELFF
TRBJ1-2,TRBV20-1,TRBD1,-,TGCAGTGCTGCCACAGGGGGAATCTATGGCTACACCTTC,CSAATGGIYGYTF
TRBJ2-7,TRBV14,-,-,TGTGCCAGCAGCCTCGGCTGGGGGACATTCTACGAGCAGTACTTC,CASSLGWGTFYEQYF
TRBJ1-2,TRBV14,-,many,TGTGCCAGCAGCCAAGATCGTCCCCTTCTGGCTAACTATGGCTACACCTTC,CASSQDRPLLANYGYTF
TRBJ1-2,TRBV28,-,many,TGTGCCAGCAGTTTGACCAGGTTGAACGGCTACACCTTC,CASSLTRLNGYTF
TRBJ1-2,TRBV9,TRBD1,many,TGTGCCAGCAGGGCGATTGACGGACAGGAGGACTATGGCTACACCTTC,CASRAIDGQEDYGYTF
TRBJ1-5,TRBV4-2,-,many,TGTGCCAGCAGCCAGGACGCCACTTTAGCGCCCCAGCATTTT,CASSQDATLAPQHF